These T cell receptor beta chains were read from a single sample in a study of a mutant IDH1 vaccine in newly diagnosed glioma. Their antigens are not known. Assay used: immunoSEQ multiplex PCR; TCRdb lists only in-frame clones, some missing. The data show 70,000 to 100,000 clones, 90% to 95% seen once. The specimen comprised PBMCs, sampled from a glioma patient whose treatment included an IDH1 peptide vaccine. These receptors came from a woman between 45 and 65 years old with glioma. CDR3s include the opening cysteine and the closing phenylalanine or tryptophan. Each record gives: CDR3 protein, CDR3 DNA, D gene, clone size, V gene, J gene, CDR3 length. The D gene is left open where the match is weak. Size is omitted from some rows. Given values are once, few, many or a class for expanded clones.

CASRGLAGATDTQYF	TGTGCCAGTAGAGGGCTAGCGGGAGCCACAGATACGCAGTATTTT	TRBD2	.	TRBV19	TRBJ2-3	15
CASNRDSNQPQHF	TGTGCCAGCAACCGGGACAGCAATCAGCCCCAGCATTTT	.	few	TRBV2	TRBJ1-5	13
CASSEVASLGNTIYF	TGCGCCAGCAGTGAGGTGGCAAGCCTTGGAAACACCATATATTTT	.	.	TRBV10-2	TRBJ1-3	15
CASSLVRGEGADQPQHF	TGTGCCAGCAGCTTAGTTAGGGGGGAGGGGGCCGATCAGCCCCAGCATTTT	TRBD1	.	TRBV7-8	TRBJ1-5	17
CASSYTPDRAGNTIYF	TGTGCCAGCAGTTACACTCCCGACAGGGCTGGAAACACCATATATTTT	TRBD1	.	TRBV6-6	TRBJ1-3	16
CASSRQASSYGYTF	TGTGCCAGCAGTCGACAGGCTTCAAGCTATGGCTACACCTTC	.	.	TRBV5-4	TRBJ1-2	14
CAWSARQGGSYEQYF	TGTGCCTGGAGTGCCCGACAGGGAGGCTCCTACGAGCAGTACTTC	.	.	TRBV30	TRBJ2-7	15
CAIRDRGDYGYTF	TGTGCCATCAGGGACAGGGGCGACTATGGCTACACCTTC	TRBD1	.	TRBV10-3	TRBJ1-2	13
CSSGGVVENTEAFF	TGCAGCTCAGGAGGGGTGGTGGAGAACACTGAAGCTTTCTTT	.	.	TRBV29-1	TRBJ1-1	14
CASSPQAMGEKLFF	TGTGCCAGCTCACCACAGGCCATGGGTGAAAAACTGTTTTTT	.	.	TRBV18	TRBJ1-4	14
CASSGTSGYNEQFF	TGTGCCAGCAGCGGGACTAGCGGTTACAATGAGCAGTTCTTC	TRBD2	.	TRBV11-3	TRBJ2-1	14
CASSYSGGGNQPQHF	TGTGCCAGCAGTTACTCAGGGGGCGGCAATCAGCCCCAGCATTTT	TRBD1	.	TRBV6-5	TRBJ1-5	15
CASSTGLAIAYNEQFF	TGTGCCAGCAGTACGGGACTAGCGATAGCCTACAATGAGCAGTTCTTC	TRBD2	.	TRBV28	TRBJ2-1	16
CAWSVGTSEYNEQFF	TGTGCCTGGAGTGTGGGGACTAGCGAGTACAATGAGCAGTTCTTC	TRBD2	once	TRBV30	TRBJ2-1	15
CASSFETGREQYF	TGTGCCAGCAGTTTCGAAACAGGGAGAGAGCAGTACTTC	.	.	TRBV6-6	TRBJ2-7	13
CASSESFPLYYGYTF	TGTGCCAGCAGCGAGAGTTTCCCTCTATACTATGGCTACACCTTC	.	once	TRBV6-5	TRBJ1-2	15
CASSSPDLTTQYF	TGTGCCAGCAGCTCTCCCGACCTTACTACGCAGTATTTT	.	.	TRBV5-4	TRBJ2-3	13
CASSLGTSGSIYEQYF	TGCGCCAGCAGCCTAGGGACTAGCGGGAGTATCTACGAGCAGTACTTC	TRBD2	.	TRBV4-1	TRBJ2-7	16
CASSFPTDHEGAEAFF	TGTGCCAGCAGTTTCCCGACGGACCACGAGGGAGCTGAAGCTTTCTTT	.	.	TRBV28	TRBJ1-1	16
CASSLGGTYEQYF	TGTGCCAGCAGTTTGGGCGGGACCTACGAGCAGTACTTC	.	.	TRBV28	TRBJ2-7	13
CASSPYLTNEQYF	TGTGCCAGCAGCCCCTACCTGACCAACGAGCAGTACTTC	.	.	TRBV7-2	TRBJ2-7	13
CAWREDRYNGPLHF	TGTGCCTGGAGGGAAGACAGGTATAATGGACCCCTCCACTTT	.	.	TRBV30	TRBJ1-6	14
CASSFFRDRVRQPQHF	TGTGCCAGCAGTTTTTTCCGGGACAGGGTTCGTCAGCCCCAGCATTTT	TRBD1	once	TRBV28	TRBJ1-5	16
CASRWDPGSSYEQYF	TGTGCCAGCAGATGGGACCCTGGGAGCTCCTACGAGCAGTACTTC	.	.	TRBV9	TRBJ2-7	15
CASSEQGRTEAFF	TGTGCCAGCAGTGAACAGGGGCGTACTGAAGCTTTCTTT	TRBD1	few	TRBV13	TRBJ1-1	13
CASRPGSGANVLTF	TGTGCCAGCCGACCAGGGTCTGGGGCCAACGTCCTGACTTTC	.	.	TRBV19	TRBJ2-6	14
CASSSRGGFTEAFF	TGTGCCAGCAGCTCCAGAGGGGGCTTCACTGAAGCTTTCTTT	TRBD1	.	TRBV7-3	TRBJ1-1	14
CAWTNPRDRQETQYF	TGTGCCTGGACTAACCCCCGGGACAGGCAAGAGACCCAGTACTTC	TRBD1	.	TRBV30	TRBJ2-5	15
CASSRDSLNTGELFF	TGCGCCAGCAGCCGGGACTCACTGAACACCGGGGAGCTGTTTTTT	.	.	TRBV5-1	TRBJ2-2	15
CASSLGLAENTGELFF	TGTGCCAGCAGCCTGGGCCTAGCGGAGAACACCGGGGAGCTGTTTTTT	TRBD2	.	TRBV13	TRBJ2-2	16
CASSSSYEQYF	TGTGCCAGCAGCTCCTCCTACGAGCAGTACTTC	.	.	TRBV5-4	TRBJ2-7	11
CAWSDPRPGVSNQPQHF	TGTGCCTGGAGTGACCCGAGGCCAGGGGTTAGCAATCAGCCCCAGCATTTT	.	.	TRBV30	TRBJ1-5	17
CASSLFPGGGTDTQYF	TGTGCCAGCAGTTTATTTCCGGGAGGAGGCACAGATACGCAGTATTTT	TRBD2	.	TRBV27	TRBJ2-3	16
CASSLGLGYSGANVLTF	TGTGCCAGCAGTTTAGGCTTGGGTTACTCTGGGGCCAACGTCCTGACTTTC	.	.	TRBV28	TRBJ2-6	17
CAWEDYNEQFF	TGTGCCTGGGAAGACTACAATGAGCAGTTCTTC	.	.	TRBV30	TRBJ2-1	11
CASSEWTGRNEQYF	TGTGCCAGCAGTGAATGGACAGGGAGGAACGAGCAGTACTTC	TRBD1	.	TRBV6-1	TRBJ2-7	14
CASSLRYGGNQPQHF	TGTGCCAGCAGTTTAAGGTACGGGGGCAATCAGCCCCAGCATTTT	.	.	TRBV28	TRBJ1-5	15
CASSQEGTSGGGKNIQYF	TGCGCCAGCAGCCAAGAGGGGACTAGCGGCGGGGGGAAAAACATTCAGTACTTC	TRBD2	.	TRBV4-1	TRBJ2-4	18
CAWSVSGFRQPQHF	TGTGCCTGGAGTGTCTCGGGGTTTCGTCAGCCCCAGCATTTT	.	.	TRBV30	TRBJ1-5	14